These 20 T cell receptor beta chains share one sample of origin, sequenced in a study of Ad26.COV2.S vaccination and SARS-CoV-2 variants. This table comes from immunoSEQ multiplex PCR, and its TCRdb copy is limited to in-frame clones, with some not included. This repertoire shows more than 150,000 clones, around nine tenths found once; its top ten account for under 7.5%. The material sequenced was peripheral blood, taken after recovery from COVID-19. Receptors originate from a human donor who had recovered from COVID-19.

The count of this clone is one. The chain joins TRBV30 to TRBJ1-6; no clear D gene. Germline values: CDR1 GTSNPN, CDR2 SVGIG (reference sequence). V was shortened by 4 bases and J by 10 bases, with 11 bases between the two germline ends. This CDR3 is 12 amino acids long. CDR3 in DNA: TGTGCCTGGATGAGGGATGGCTCACCCCTCCACTTT. Translated, it gives CAWMRDGSPLHF.

The table lists this clone with a count of one. The chain recombines TRBV2 with TRBJ1-4; D not resolved. Trimming shortened V by 7 bases and J by 3 bases, and 6 bases separated the two germline ends. The CDR3 extends over 12 amino acids. Germline CDR1 SNHLY, CDR2 FYNNEI. Here the CDR3 reads CASTPSNEKLFF. Here the CDR3 DNA reads TGTGCCAGCACCCCCTCTAATGAAAAACTGTTTTTT.

The rearrangement joins TRBV7-9 to TRBJ2-1, with 8 nucleotides matching TRBD2. The CDR3 contains 15 residues. Germline V CDR1 and CDR2: SEHNR, FQNEAQ (reference sequence). Trimming removed 5 bases from V and 6 bases from J; junction bases left unmatched: 9. The CDR3 protein is CASSAAGTRGNEQFF. In DNA form, the CDR3 reads TGTGCCAGCAGCGCCGCCGGGACTAGGGGCAATGAGCAGTTCTTC. The entire variable domain, with the rest obtained from reference TRBV7-9 and TRBJ2-1, is as follows: DTGVSQNPRHKITKRGQNVTFRCDPISEHNRLYWYRQTLGQGPEFLTYFQNEAQLEKSRLLSDRFSAERPKGSFSTLEIQRTEQGDSAMYLCASSAAGTRGNEQFFGPGTRLTVL.

Concerning this clone itself: One end of the junction varies from germline; a read error may be responsible. The rearrangement joins TRBV7-9 to TRBJ2-7, with 7 bases identical to TRBD1. This CDR3 has 11 amino acids. The germline V gene has CDR1 SEHNR and CDR2 FQNEAQ (reference sequence). This CDR3 reads CASSSEGTARF. In DNA, the CDR3 is TGTGCCAGCAGCTCAGAAGGGACAGCCCGCTTC.

This sequence joins TRBV5-6 and TRBJ2-2; 7 nucleotides match TRBD2. Per germline, CDR1 SGHDT and CDR2 YYEEEE. CDR3 size: 15 residues. Trimming took 3 bases from V and 17 from J; bases not matched to a gene: 19. The CDR3 bases are TGTGCCAGCAGCTGGAGCCTCCTAGCGGCAGTAGGGCCTTTTTTT. As protein: CASSWSLLAAVGPFF.

In this sample, this clone turned up a few times. The rearrangement links TRBV7-8 to TRBJ2-7, with 9 bases aligning to TRBD1. From germline, CDR1 is SGHVS and CDR2 FQNEAQ. CDR3 length: 14 residues. After removal of 7 bases from V and 3 bases from J, the junction contained 7 bases not matched to a gene. CDR3 coding DNA: TGTGCCAGCAACCCACAGGGGGCCGGCTACGAGCAGTACTTC. Its translation: CASNPQGAGYEQYF.

The CDR3 DNA sequence: TGTGCCAGCAGCTTACCGGGAGAAAGTGGCTACACCTTC. This codes for CASSLPGESGYTF. The gene calls are TRBV7-9 and TRBJ1-2; D remains unclear. V gave up 2 bases and J gave up 7 bases, with 11 bases separating them. Germline CDR1 is SEHNR and CDR2 is FQNEAQ (reference sequence). CDR3 length equals 13 residues.

This clone came up once. The chain employs TRBV7-6 and TRBJ2-5, with D perhaps matching TRBD2 (5 bases). The germline gives CDR1 SGHVS, CDR2 FNYEAQ. This CDR3 contains 13 residues. Trimming left V 3 bases short and J 1 base short, with 6 bases between. In DNA form, the CDR3 reads TGTGCCAGCAGCTTCGGGATCCAAGAGACCCAGTACTTC. Translated: CASSFGIQETQYF.

In the case of this clone: Other DNA sequences in the sample encode the same CDR3. This chain joins TRBV3-1 (or the pseudogene TRBV3-2) and TRBJ1-1; weak D call: TRBD1 (6 bases). Looked up from germline, CDR1 is LGHDT and CDR2 is YNNKEL (reference sequence). This CDR3 spans 14 amino acids. Between the trimmed V and J ends, which lost 4 bases and 0 bases, there was a span of 9 bases. CDR3 DNA sequence: TGTGCCAGCAGCCCTGGACAGATGAACACTGAAGCTTTCTTT. Encoded protein: CASSPGQMNTEAFF.

The chain couples TRBV7-2 to TRBJ2-1; 8 bases fit TRBD2. CDR1 is SGHTA, CDR2 FQGNSA, per germline. V shed 3 bases and J 4 bases; nucleotides not matched to a gene: 11. The length of the CDR3 is 17 residues. In DNA form, the CDR3 reads TGTGCCAGCAGCTTCCCAAAGACCGCGGGAGGATACAATGAGCAGTTCTTC. Amino acid sequence: CASSFPKTAGGYNEQFF.

The V and J genes are TRBV19 and TRBJ2-1; 12 bases are a match to TRBD2. This CDR3 has 17 residues. V gave up 5 bases and J gave up 7 bases; unmatched junction bases: 12. CDR1 is LNHDA, CDR2 SQIVND, per germline (reference sequence). CDR3 sequence reads: CASSRWGGLAGLNEQFF. CDR3 nucleotide sequence: TGTGCCAGTAGTCGATGGGGAGGACTAGCGGGATTGAATGAGCAGTTCTTC.

This clone was recorded a few times. The CDR3 reads CASRDTSRNSPLHF. CDR3 DNA sequence: TGTGCCAGCAGAGATACTTCCCGTAATTCACCCCTCCACTTT. The rearrangement joins TRBV6-4 to TRBJ1-6, with unresolved D. V was pared by 6 bases and J by 6 bases, with 12 bases between. The CDR3 covers 14 residues. Germline V lookup: CDR1 MRHNA, CDR2 SNTAGT.

V is TRBV28 and J is TRBJ2-1, with D tentatively TRBD2 (5 bases). The CDR3 is made up of 12 amino acids. Germline V gene sequence: CDR1 MDHEN, CDR2 SYDVKM. Trimming left V 5 bases short and J 7 bases short, with 9 bases between. CDR3 loop: CASSLLGNEQFF. For the CDR3, the DNA is TGTGCCAGCAGTCTACTAGGGAATGAGCAGTTCTTC.

The table lists this clone with a few counts. The sample contains more than one DNA sequence encoding this CDR3. The chain joins TRBV5-6 to TRBJ2-5; unclear D gene. The V end was cut by 0 bases, the J end by 3 bases, with 6 bases between. The germline CDR1 and CDR2 sequences are SGHDT and YYEEEE. This CDR3 is 13 amino acids long. CDR3 residues: CASSLGGEETQYF. CDR3 in DNA: TGTGCCAGCAGCTTGGGGGGTGAAGAGACCCAGTACTTC.

This chain joins TRBV19 and TRBJ1-1; 7 bases match TRBD1. The CDR3 has 14 amino acids. The V segment lost 4 bases and the J segment 3 bases; nucleotides outside the gene matches: 5. The germline V gene has CDR1 LNHDA and CDR2 SQIVND (reference sequence). This chain's CDR3 is CASSTDRSYTEAFF. The DNA for the CDR3 is TGTGCCAGTAGTACGGACAGGTCTTACACTGAAGCTTTCTTT.

This clone is a singleton in its sample. The J gene is TRBJ1-2, the V gene TRBV7-8, with D possibly being TRBD1 (5 bases). The germline V gene has CDR1 SGHVS and CDR2 FQNEAQ. V lost 4 bases and J 2 bases, leaving 17 bases between the germline ends. The CDR3 spans 16 residues. The CDR3 sequence is CASSSDGSGGNYGYTF. In DNA, the CDR3 is TGTGCCAGCAGCTCCGACGGGTCGGGGGGGAACTATGGCTACACCTTC.

The DNA of the CDR3 is TGTGCCAGCAGCGTAGGGCAGGGAACGAACACCGGGGAGCTGTTTTTT. Encoded protein: CASSVGQGTNTGELFF. This chain links TRBV9 with TRBJ2-2; D is possibly TRBD1 (5 bases). CDR3 size: 16 residues. V shed 0 bases and J shed 0 bases, with 9 bases lying between them. Germline V CDR1 and CDR2: SGDLS, YYNGEE.

The chain carries TRBV7-6 and TRBJ2-3; tentatively, D is TRBD1 (6 bases). This CDR3 has 15 residues. The V end lost 3 bases, the J end lost 5 bases, and 15 bases lay between the germline ends. Germline loops: CDR1 SGHVS, CDR2 FNYEAQ. CDR3: CASSLSGSRGDTQYF. Written as DNA, the CDR3 is TGTGCCAGCAGCTTGTCAGGGTCCAGGGGAGATACGCAGTATTTT. Using reference TRBV7-6 and TRBJ2-3 for the parts outside the CDR3, the full variable domain is GAGVSQSPRYKVTKRGQDVALRCDPISGHVSLYWYRQALGQGPEFLTYFNYEAQQDKSGLPNDRFSAERPEGSISTLTIQRTEQRDSAMYRCASSLSGSRGDTQYFGPGTRLTVL.

J is TRBJ1-1 and V is TRBV5-1, with 8 bases fitting TRBD1. This CDR3 has 14 amino acids. Unmatched junction bases numbered 4, after V lost 5 bases and J lost 1 base. Germline assignment: CDR1 SGHRS and CDR2 YFSETQ. CDR3: CASRRGTGNTEAFF. DNA for the CDR3: TGCGCCAGCAGAAGAGGGACAGGGAACACTGAAGCTTTCTTT.

This clone came up once. CDR3 nucleotides: TGTGCCAGCAGCGACAGGGAAGTCTGGGGGGCTGAGCAGTTCTTC. Its translation is CASSDREVWGAEQFF. J is TRBJ2-1 and V is TRBV5-5; TRBD1 might be the D (7 bases). Per the germline V gene, CDR1 is SGHKS and CDR2 is YYEKEE (reference sequence). This CDR3 has 15 residues. V lost 4 bases to trimming and J lost 9 bases, with 20 bases between them. Based on the CDR3 plus reference TRBV5-5 and TRBJ2-1, the full variable domain is DAGVTQSPTHLIKTRGQQVTLRCSPISGHKSVSWYQQVLGQGPQFIFQYYEKEERGRGNFPDRFSARQFPNYSSELNVNALLLGDSALYLCASSDREVWGAEQFFGPGTRLTVL.